This passage covers 26 T cell receptor beta chains from one sample sequenced in a study of cytomegalovirus exposure and HLA in healthy donors. Clones were read by immunoSEQ multiplex PCR, and TCRdb kept only the in-frame ones, dropping some. The data contain about 130,000 clones, 90% to 97% of them singletons. Sequenced sample: PBMCs. The receptors shown here come from a man younger than 35 in good health and CMV-seronegative.

The chain combines TRBV27 with TRBJ1-1; no clear D. The CDR3 totals 16 residues. Per germline, CDR1 MNHEY and CDR2 SMNVEV (reference sequence). V was cut by 4 bases and J by 6 bases, with 21 bases left in between. This chain's CDR3 is CASSWTVIAGLAEAFF. The CDR3, as DNA: TGTGCCAGCAGTTGGACGGTTATCGCGGGTTTGGCTGAAGCTTTCTTT.

The chain combines TRBV2 with TRBJ1-5, with 11 bases lining up with TRBD1. V lost 6 bases and J lost 7; bases outside the gene matches: 8. There are 15 residues in the CDR3. Looked up from germline, CDR1 is SNHLY and CDR2 is FYNNEI. The CDR3 reads CASSSGTGGGQPQHF. As DNA, the CDR3 is TGTGCCAGCAGCTCTGGGACAGGGGGTGGGCAGCCCCAGCATTTT.

The chain joins TRBV9 to TRBJ2-2; unclear D gene. CDR3 length: 14 residues. Germline CDR1 and CDR2: SGDLS and YYNGEE. The V end lost 2 bases, the J end lost 4 bases, and 9 bases lay between the germline ends. The CDR3 loop is CASSVPSGTGELFF. The CDR3 DNA is TGTGCCAGCAGCGTTCCCTCCGGCACCGGGGAGCTGTTTTTT.

The chain has TRBV12-5 and TRBJ2-5, with 9 bases matching TRBD2. V gave up 5 bases and J gave up 8 bases; unmatched junction bases: 9. This CDR3 has 14 amino acids. Germline CDR1 and CDR2: LGHNT and FRNRAP. CDR3 sequence: CASGVSGSGDTQYF. CDR3 DNA: TGTGCTAGTGGTGTTAGCGGGAGTGGGGACACCCAGTACTTC.

The rearrangement joins TRBV18 to TRBJ2-7, with a tentative D call TRBD2 (6 bases). Germline V CDR1 and CDR2: KGHSH, LQKENI. This CDR3 comprises 15 residues. V was cut by 1 base and J by 5 bases, with 15 bases left in between. Here the CDR3 reads CASSPQAGPPNEQYF. CDR3 nucleotide sequence: TGTGCCAGCTCACCACAGGCGGGGCCTCCCAACGAGCAGTACTTC.

This clone was seen a handful of times. J is TRBJ2-1 and V is TRBV7-8, with D uncertain. V was trimmed by 1 base and J by 8 bases, leaving 3 bases between them. Looked up from germline, CDR1 is SGHVS and CDR2 is FQNEAQ. This CDR3 is built from 11 residues. CDR3 sequence reads: CASSLGHEQFF. Here the CDR3 DNA reads TGTGCCAGCAGCTTAGGGCATGAGCAGTTCTTC.

V gene TRBV29-1 combines with J gene TRBJ1-2; no clear D gene. CDR1 is SQVTM, CDR2 ANQGSEA, per germline. CDR3 size: 11 residues. The V end lost 0 bases, the J end lost 4 bases, and 3 bases lay between the germline ends. The CDR3 nucleotides are TGCAGCGTTGAAGACCTCTATGGCTACACCTTC. Translating gives CSVEDLYGYTF.

The rearrangement uses TRBV30 and TRBJ1-5, with TRBD1 matching 10 bases. The CDR3 sequence is 18 residues long. From germline, CDR1 is GTSNPN and CDR2 SVGIG (reference sequence). With V trimmed by 4 bases and J by 1 base, 13 bases remained unmatched. The CDR3 DNA follows: TGTGCCTGGACGCCGGGACAGGGGAAATTCGAGAGCAATCAGCCCCAGCATTTT. Its translation is CAWTPGQGKFESNQPQHF.

This chain joins TRBV19 and TRBJ1-1; no reliable D call. Germline-derived CDR1 and CDR2 are LNHDA and SQIVND (reference sequence). Trimming pared 2 bases from V and 0 bases from J, leaving 4 bases between. The CDR3 is made up of 13 amino acids. CDR3: CASSITLNTEAFF. Written as DNA, the CDR3 is TGTGCCAGTAGTATAACACTGAACACTGAAGCTTTCTTT.

The chain recombines TRBV28 with TRBJ2-2; perhaps TRBD1 as D (6 bases). CDR3 length: 17 residues. The germline V gene has CDR1 MDHEN and CDR2 SYDVKM. V gave up 3 bases and J gave up 3 bases, with 17 bases separating them. The CDR3 loop is CASSFKVQGSYTGELFF. Here the CDR3 DNA reads TGTGCCAGCAGTTTTAAGGTACAGGGAAGTTACACCGGGGAGCTGTTTTTT.

The gene calls are TRBV27 and TRBJ1-3; the D is unclear. The germline V gene has CDR1 MNHEY and CDR2 SMNVEV (reference sequence). V shed 6 bases and J shed 4 bases, with 13 bases lying between them. The CDR3 totals 14 residues. CDR3 DNA sequence: TGTGCCAGCAGGACCAGGACGGGGGGAAACACCATATATTTT. It specifies CASRTRTGGNTIYF.

The V gene is TRBV10-3, the J gene TRBJ1-2, with 9 bases aligning to TRBD1. Germline V lookup: CDR1 ENHRY, CDR2 SYGVKD. The trim removed 4 bases at V and 7 bases at J, leaving 10 bases unmatched. The CDR3 length is 15 residues. The DNA of the CDR3 is TGTGCCATCAGTGGCCGACAGGGGGTAATAGGTGGCTACACCTTC. This codes for CAISGRQGVIGGYTF.

The chain couples TRBV7-9 to TRBJ2-1; 8 nucleotides match TRBD2. This CDR3 comprises 16 residues. Germline CDR1 is SEHNR and CDR2 is FQNEAQ (reference sequence). V lost 7 bases to trimming and J lost 5 bases; unmatched junction nucleotides: 13. As DNA, the CDR3 is TGTGCCAGCACACAAGTTTTAGCGGGACTCCACAATGAGCAGTTCTTC. Translated: CASTQVLAGLHNEQFF.

The CDR3 is CASSRTPYEQYF. The CDR3, as DNA: TGTGCCAGCAGTCGGACTCCCTACGAGCAGTACTTC. The J gene is TRBJ2-7, the V gene TRBV28, with D perhaps matching TRBD2 (5 bases). Germline-derived CDR1 and CDR2 are MDHEN and SYDVKM. V lost 5 bases and J 2 bases, leaving 7 bases between the germline ends. The length of the CDR3 is 12 residues.

The genes are TRBV29-1 and TRBJ1-1, with 8 bases that match TRBD1. CDR1 SQVTM and CDR2 ANQGSEA come from the germline V gene. This CDR3 has 14 amino acids. The V gene end was trimmed by 2 bases and the J gene end by 5 bases; junction bases not matched to a gene: 7. The CDR3 nucleotides are TGCAGCGTTGAACGGACAGGGATGGGGACTGAAGCTTTCTTT. It encodes CSVERTGMGTEAFF.

The CDR3 DNA is TGTGCCAGCAGTCCCCAATCCGGGAGCGGGAGTTACGCCTACAATGAGCAGTTCTTC. This codes for CASSPQSGSGSYAYNEQFF. This chain uses TRBV7-3 with TRBJ2-1, with TRBD2 identical over 8 bases. V lost 6 bases to trimming and J lost 2 bases; unmatched junction nucleotides: 18. Germline loops: CDR1 SGHTA, CDR2 FQGTGA. The CDR3 covers 19 residues.

The chain has TRBV19 and TRBJ2-3; D remains ambiguous. Germline V gene lookup returns CDR1 LNHDA and CDR2 SQIVND (reference sequence). V was shortened by 3 bases and J by 3 bases, with 10 bases between the two germline ends. This CDR3 is 14 amino acids long. The CDR3 DNA sequence: TGTGCCAGTAGTATCCGGCGGTTTACAGATACGCAGTATTTT. Translated: CASSIRRFTDTQYF. The complete variable domain, with remaining parts taken from reference TRBV19 and TRBJ2-3, reads DGGITQSPKYLFRKEGQNVTLSCEQNLNHDAMYWYRQDPGQGLRLIYYSQIVNDFQKGDIAEGYSVSREKKESFPLTVTSAQKNPTAFYLCASSIRRFTDTQYFGPGTRLTVL.

Remarks on this clone: The junction differs from germline at one of its ends, possibly a read error. The genes are TRBV7-9 and TRBJ2-7; maybe TRBD2 (6 bases). There are 15 residues in the CDR3. Germline loops: CDR1 SEHNR, CDR2 FQNEAQ (reference sequence). CDR3 sequence: CASSRPGDQSYEQYF. The CDR3 DNA is TGTGCTAGCAGCCGACCGGGGGACCAGTCCTACGAGCAGTACTTC.

The J gene is TRBJ2-5, the V gene TRBV13, with 12 bases matching TRBD2. The CDR3 extends over 16 amino acids. The germline V gene has CDR1 PRHDT and CDR2 FYEKMQ (reference sequence). V dropped 5 bases and J dropped 5; count of bases not matched to a gene: 9. CDR3 region: CASSAQTSGSKETQYF. Written as DNA, the CDR3 is TGTGCCAGCAGCGCCCAGACTAGCGGGAGTAAGGAGACCCAGTACTTC.

The chain has TRBV4-1 and TRBJ2-2; TRBD2 agrees at 15 bases. Germline-derived CDR1 and CDR2 are MGHRA and YSYEKL. The V and J ends lost 5 bases and 7 bases, in that order; junction bases with no gene match: 11. This CDR3 region has 18 residues. Here the CDR3 reads CASSAMGLAGGRNGELFF. The DNA of the CDR3 is TGCGCCAGCAGCGCCATGGGACTAGCGGGAGGAAGGAACGGGGAGCTGTTTTTT.

The chain employs TRBV27 and TRBJ2-3; 7 bases fit TRBD2. The CDR3 totals 17 residues. V lost 0 bases, J lost 0 bases, and 6 bases stayed unmatched. Germline CDR1 is MNHEY and CDR2 is SMNVEV (reference sequence). For the CDR3, the DNA is TGTGCCAGCAGTTTATCGAGGGTGGGAGGGAGCACAGATACGCAGTATTTT. Protein sequence: CASSLSRVGGSTDTQYF.

V gene TRBV7-9 combines with J gene TRBJ2-7; 8 positions agree with TRBD2. Germline V gene sequence: CDR1 SEHNR, CDR2 FQNEAQ (reference sequence). V gave up 5 bases and J gave up 2 bases; unmatched junction bases: 8. This CDR3 has 15 residues. CDR3 in amino acids: CASSVTSGGAYEQYF. CDR3 nucleotide sequence: TGTGCCAGCAGCGTCACTAGCGGAGGGGCCTACGAGCAGTACTTC.

A single count supports this clone. The rearrangement joins TRBV7-9 to TRBJ2-1; no clear D. CDR1 SEHNR and CDR2 FQNEAQ come from the germline V gene (reference sequence). The V end was cut by 8 bases, the J end by 0 bases, with 11 bases between. The CDR3 has 14 amino acids. The CDR3 DNA sequence: TGTGCCAGCCCTCACCTGAGCTCCTACAATGAGCAGTTCTTC. Its protein product is CASPHLSSYNEQFF. Full variable domain (rest looked up from reference TRBV7-9 and TRBJ2-1): DTGVSQNPRHKITKRGQNVTFRCDPISEHNRLYWYRQTLGQGPEFLTYFQNEAQLEKSRLLSDRFSAERPKGSFSTLEIQRTEQGDSAMYLCASPHLSSYNEQFFGPGTRLTVL.

The chain employs TRBV11-3 and TRBJ2-1, with D possibly matching TRBD1 (5 bases). Trimming removed 5 bases at V and 0 bases at J, with 14 bases between. CDR1 SGHNT and CDR2 YENEEA come from the germline V gene. The CDR3 has 16 residues. The DNA for the CDR3 is TGTGCCAGCAGCCAGCAGGGCTCAAGCTCCTACAATGAGCAGTTCTTC. Its protein is CASSQQGSSSYNEQFF.

The chain employs TRBV11-3 and TRBJ2-5, with D perhaps matching TRBD1 (5 bases). Germline values: CDR1 SGHNT, CDR2 YENEEA. The CDR3 loop spans 13 amino acids. V was clipped by 3 bases and J by 5 bases, with 10 bases between them. The CDR3 is CASSFRGTETQYF. CDR3 in DNA: TGTGCCAGCAGCTTTAGGGGAACGGAGACCCAGTACTTC.

The chain joins TRBV6-5 to TRBJ1-6; D remains ambiguous. The CDR3 extends over 16 amino acids. Trimming stripped 4 bases from V and 3 bases from J, with 13 bases between. CDR1 MNHEY and CDR2 SVGAGI come from the germline V gene. CDR3 DNA: TGTGCCAGCAGTTCGACCCCAGACTTCTATAATTCACCCCTCCACTTT. Residues: CASSSTPDFYNSPLHF.